These T cell receptor beta chains were read from a single sample in a study of T cell changes during pregnancy in multiple sclerosis. Measured with immunoSEQ multiplex PCR; TCRdb has only the in-frame clones, and not every one. The sample lists tens of thousands of clones; 85% to 95% were seen once. The specimen comprised CD8+ T cells from peripheral blood mononuclear cells, sampled in the second trimester of pregnancy. These receptors were obtained from a female donor with multiple sclerosis, enrolled in a pregnancy study. Both conserved end residues are trimmed from each CDR3.

TRBV4-1	TRBJ2-1	16	ASSHYPGGPSGDNEQF
TRBV7-9	TRBJ1-1	14	ASSLTEVQMGTEAF
TRBV15	TRBJ2-3	13	ATSAASGGQDTQY
TRBV5-6	TRBJ1-4	13	ASSPGQSLNEKLF
TRBV10-3	TRBJ1-1	14	AITNTGPFMNTEAF
TRBV5-5	TRBJ2-7	11	ASSTWASYEQY
TRBV2	TRBJ2-5	15	ASSESLAGGTQETQY
TRBV9	TRBJ1-1	13	ASSDPGQQNTEAF
TRBV9	TRBJ2-2	10	ASSPNTGELF
TRBV27	TRBJ1-2	11	ASSLKGAGGYT
TRBV15	TRBJ2-1	13	ATSRDRGSYNEQF
TRBV9	TRBJ1-1	11	ASPGTGDTEAF
TRBV12-5	TRBJ1-1	13	ASGFGGTTNTEAF
TRBV10-1	TRBJ1-5	14	ASIKDRIYSNQPQH
TRBV7-9	TRBJ1-1	11	ASPIGANTEAF
TRBV10-3	TRBJ1-2	10	AIRGTGEGYT
TRBV6-5	TRBJ1-1	12	ASSYSMTTAEAF
TRBV27	TRBJ2-2	12	ASSLSGAGGELF
TRBV27	TRBJ2-1	12	ASSTGGNNNEQF
TRBV9	TRBJ2-7	13	ASSVGGGGTYEQY
TRBV10-3	TRBJ1-2	14	AISEPGQGVDYGYT
TRBV7-9	TRBJ1-2	14	ASSSVGAGETYGYT
TRBV5-4	TRBJ1-4	13	ASSFLPGAVEKLF
TRBV21-1	TRBJ2-7	15	ASSHVRGPFYSYEQY
TRBV5-5	TRBJ2-3	14	ASSQGLAGITDTQY
TRBV7-3	TRBJ2-2	21	ASSLNEFVPTGTPDLHTGELF
TRBV9	TRBJ2-7	14	ASSPIPGLPAYEQY
TRBV4-3	TRBJ2-7	14	ASSQEGGLSPYEQY
TRBV4-3	TRBJ1-2	13	ASSQDSPQVYGYT
TRBV30	TRBJ2-1	13	AWTRGLAISNEQF
TRBV4-1	TRBJ1-5	13	ASSQDQGTGQPQH
TRBV10-3	TRBJ1-3	14	AISEHAQISGNTIY
TRBV7-2	TRBJ2-5	13	ASIPGRGGLETQY
TRBV9	TRBJ2-7	10	ASSADTYEQY
TRBV7-3	TRBJ2-3	13	ASRSSASSTDTQY
TRBV4-3	TRBJ2-7	12	ASSQPDRGPEQY
TRBV30	TRBJ2-1	13	AWSGDRGRLGEQF
TRBV4-3	TRBJ2-1	14	ASSQDGGGSYNEQF
TRBV19	TRBJ1-2	13	ASSWDRGSIAGYT
TRBV4-1	TRBJ1-2	15	ASSQALWDRANYGYT
TRBV7-6	TRBJ1-6	11	ATLQGFNSPLH
TRBV9	TRBJ2-7	13	ASSVSGQGNYEQY
TRBV7-2	TRBJ2-1	15	ASSFPGTSGVVGEQF